The 22 T cell receptor beta chains given below trace back to one sample, sequenced in a study of blood T cells in healthy people across ages. A second PCR of 7 to 11 cycles used a sample-barcoded 5' primer and a J-beta primer mix. From the 5' RACE reads, TCRdb called clonotypes with MiXCR, one entry per CDR3 protein. The table includes roughly 680,000 distinct CDR3 sequences, over 45% detected once. The sequenced material came from blood. These receptors came from an older woman in good health.

The chain has TRBV24-1 and TRBJ2-1; 7 bases are a match to TRBD2. This CDR3 spans 15 amino acids. Germline-derived CDR1 and CDR2 are KGHDR and SFDVKD. Losses at the gene ends were 3 bases for V and 2 bases for J; bases not matched to a gene: 3. CDR3 sequence (DNA): TGTGCCACCAGTGATCCTAGCGGAGCCTACAATGAGCAGTTCTTC. Its translation is CATSDPSGAYNEQFF.

This clonotype was seen a few times. The chain employs TRBV7-3 and TRBJ2-3; weak D call: TRBD1 (6 bases). This CDR3 spans 15 amino acids. Between the trimmed V and J ends, which lost 5 bases and 4 bases, there was a span of 16 bases. Germline V CDR1 and CDR2: SGHTA, FQGTGA. The CDR3 DNA reads TGTGCCAGCAGCATGAACAGGGATATAGCAGATACGCAGTATTTT. It specifies CASSMNRDIADTQYF.

This clonotype is a singleton in its sample. The rearrangement joins TRBV7-2 to TRBJ1-5; TRBD1 might be the D (6 bases). From germline, CDR1 is SGHTA and CDR2 FQGNSA. Trimming shortened V by 1 base and J by 7 bases, and 14 bases separated the two germline ends. This CDR3 contains 15 residues. The CDR3, as DNA: TGTGCCAGCAGCTTAGTGTTACAGGGCGGCCAGCCCCAGCATTTT. It encodes CASSLVLQGGQPQHF.

In the case of this clonotype: Just one base apart from a much larger clone, this may be a read error. CDR3 bases: TGTGCCAGCATCTTAGAGACCCAGTACTTC. Amino acid sequence: CASILETQYF. This chain uses TRBV2 with TRBJ2-5, with unresolved D. Germline V CDR1 and CDR2: SNHLY, FYNNEI. The V end lost 7 bases, the J end lost 4 bases, and 4 bases lay between the germline ends. The CDR3 is 10 residues long. Full variable domain (remainder filled in from reference TRBV2 and TRBJ2-5): EPEVTQTPSHQVTQMGQEVILRCVPISNHLYFYWYRQILGQKVEFLVSFYNNEISEKSEIFDDQFSVERPDGSNFTLKIRSTKLEDSAMYFCASILETQYFGPGTRLLVL.

This clonotype was seen only a few times. The J gene is TRBJ2-4, the V gene TRBV6-1; D gene unclear. CDR1 is MNHNS, CDR2 SASEGT, per germline. This CDR3 contains 14 residues. V dropped 3 bases and J dropped 0 bases, with 6 bases sitting between them. In DNA, the CDR3 is TGTGCCAGCAGTGATCAGTTAGCCAAAAACATTCAGTACTTC. Translation: CASSDQLAKNIQYF.

This chain links TRBV7-3 with TRBJ2-1; 11 nucleotides agree with TRBD2. The CDR3 loop spans 14 amino acids. Germline-derived CDR1 and CDR2 are SGHTA and FQGTGA. The V gene end was trimmed by 8 bases and the J gene end by 6 bases; junction bases not matched to a gene: 6. The DNA of the CDR3 is TGTGCCAGCGGCACTAGCGGGAGTACCAATGAGCAGTTCTTC. It is translated as CASGTSGSTNEQFF.

The chain employs TRBV7-3 and TRBJ2-6; 8 nucleotides match TRBD1. CDR1 is SGHTA and CDR2 is FQGTGA in the germline V gene. This CDR3 contains 17 residues. V trimming: 5 bases; J trimming: 0 bases; junction bases outside the gene matches: 6. In DNA, the CDR3 is TGTGCCAGCAGCAAGGGACAGGTATTCTCTGGGGCCAACGTCCTGACTTTC. This translates into CASSKGQVFSGANVLTF.

The chain carries TRBV6-2 or TRBV6-3 and TRBJ2-5; 9 positions agree with TRBD2. Unmatched junction bases numbered 5, after V lost 5 bases and J lost 1 base. CDR3 length equals 15 residues. Germline V gene sequence: CDR1 MNHEY, CDR2 SVGEGT. CDR3 amino acids: CASSNGAGGQETQYF. In DNA, the CDR3 is TGTGCCAGCAGTAATGGAGCGGGAGGCCAAGAGACCCAGTACTTC.

The chain combines TRBV6-2 or TRBV6-3 with TRBJ2-3; 8 bases agree with TRBD2. Germline trimming cut 6 bases from V and 2 bases from J; bases unmatched to any gene: 10. From germline, CDR1 is MNHEY and CDR2 SVGEGT. The CDR3 has 16 amino acids. CDR3 coding DNA: TGTGCCAGCAGGCCGAGAGCGGGAGAGCACACAGATACGCAGTATTTT. Translating gives CASRPRAGEHTDTQYF.

This clonotype has more than one count but fewer than ten. V and J are TRBV14 and TRBJ2-5; D ambiguous. The CDR3 length is 14 residues. The germline V gene has CDR1 SGHDN and CDR2 FVKESK. Trimming took off 2 bases at V and 1 base at J, with 8 bases between the two ends. The CDR3 sequence is CASSQFFGQETQYF. The CDR3 DNA sequence: TGTGCCAGCAGCCAATTTTTCGGCCAAGAGACCCAGTACTTC.

This CDR3 reads CASSYSTSLVQFF. CDR3 nucleotide sequence: TGTGCCAGCAGTTACTCGACTAGCTTAGTGCAGTTCTTC. The chain employs TRBV6-5 and TRBJ2-1; 7 bases fit TRBD2. This CDR3 contains 13 residues. The germline gives CDR1 MNHEY, CDR2 SVGAGI. J lost 12 bases, V lost 0 bases, and 5 bases had no gene match.

This clonotype came up many times. J is TRBJ2-2 and V is TRBV4-3; perhaps TRBD1 as D (6 bases). Between the trimmed V and J ends, which lost 2 bases and 6 bases, there was a span of 13 bases. This CDR3 region has 15 residues. In germline, CDR1 is LGHNA, CDR2 YSLEER. The CDR3, as DNA: TGCGCCAGCAGCCAAACAACAGGGAGCGCCGGGGAGCTGTTTTTT. This encodes CASSQTTGSAGELFF.

This chain links TRBV28 with TRBJ2-5; no firm D call. The end of the DNA is better explained by TRBJ2-7, so the J call may be wrong. The CDR3 runs to 14 residues. Germline assignment: CDR1 MDHEN and CDR2 SYDVKM. The CDR3 loop reads CASRPPTYQHEQYF. DNA for the CDR3: TGTGCCAGCAGGCCCCCAACATATCAACACGAGCAGTACTTC.

Regarding this clonotype: Germline is not matched at one junction end, which may reflect a read error. This chain connects TRBV2 to TRBJ2-5; 7 bases line up with TRBD1. The length of the CDR3 is 16 residues. The germline V gene has CDR1 SNHLY and CDR2 FYNNEI. In DNA, the CDR3 is TGTGCCGGCAGTCAGACAGGGCCTATGGTCAAAGAGACCCAGTACTTC. Translation: CAGSQTGPMVKETQYF. The entire variable domain, with the rest obtained from reference TRBV2 and TRBJ2-5, is as follows: EPEVTQTPSHQVTQMGQEVILRCVPISNHLYFYWYRQILGQKVEFLVSFYNNEISEKSEIFDDQFSVERPDGSNFTLKIRSTKLEDSAMYFCAGSQTGPMVKETQYFGPGTRLLVL.

This chain connects TRBV7-9 to TRBJ2-5, with TRBD2 identical over 14 bases. The closer fit of TRBJ2-7 to the DNA end suggests the J call may be wrong. The CDR3 runs to 19 residues. Germline CDR1 and CDR2: SEHNR and FQNEAQ (reference sequence). CDR3 region: CASSQRLAGGGRTAYEQYF. In nucleotides, the CDR3 is TGTGCCAGCAGCCAGCGACTAGCGGGAGGGGGACGCACGGCCTACGAGCAGTACTTC.

This chain uses TRBV9 with TRBJ2-3, with 12 nucleotides matching TRBD2. Germline loops: CDR1 SGDLS, CDR2 YYNGEE. With V trimmed by 0 bases and J by 9 bases, 5 bases remained unmatched. This CDR3 spans 15 amino acids. As DNA, the CDR3 is TGTGCCAGCAGCGTAGATTCTAGCGGGAGGGGCACGCAGTATTTT. This sequence encodes CASSVDSSGRGTQYF.

V usage is TRBV30 and J usage is TRBJ1-1, with D perhaps matching TRBD1 (5 bases). Trimming pared 2 bases from V and 1 base from J, leaving 11 bases between. This CDR3 has 14 amino acids. Germline V gene data show CDR1 as GTSNPN and CDR2 as SVGIG (reference sequence). The CDR3 reads CAWSRGRSNTEAFF. CDR3 bases: TGTGCCTGGAGTAGGGGCCGATCGAACACTGAAGCTTTCTTT. The whole variable domain, filled in from reference TRBV30 and TRBJ1-1, reads SQTIHQWPATLVQPVGSPLSLECTVEGTSNPNLYWYRQAAGRGLQLLFYSVGIGQISSEVPQNLSASRPQDRQFILSSKKLLLSDSGFYLCAWSRGRSNTEAFFGQGTRLTVV.

The chain has TRBV25-1 and TRBJ2-7; 8 nucleotides line up with TRBD2. The germline gives CDR1 MGHDK, CDR2 SYGVNS. The CDR3 runs 14 residues. V dropped 5 bases and J dropped 6; count of bases not matched to a gene: 9. The CDR3 DNA follows: TGTGCCAGCAGTAAAGCGGGGGACTTACCCGAGCAGTACTTC. Translating it yields CASSKAGDLPEQYF.

This sequence joins TRBV7-2 and TRBJ2-1, with 9 bases identical to TRBD1. The CDR3 contains 14 residues. CDR1 SGHTA and CDR2 FQGNSA come from the germline V gene. V lost 1 base to trimming and J lost 9 bases; unmatched junction nucleotides: 4. The CDR3 nucleotides read TGTGCCAGCAGCTTAGTTACAGGGGGCAGTGAGCAGTTCTTC. This sequence encodes CASSLVTGGSEQFF.

This clonotype was detected a few times. The gene calls are TRBV25-1 and TRBJ2-7; 7 nucleotides match TRBD2. The length of the CDR3 is 14 residues. Germline assignment: CDR1 MGHDK and CDR2 SYGVNS. Trimming at V came to 6 bases and at J to 1 base, leaving 6 bases not matched to a gene. The DNA of the CDR3 is TGTGCCAGCAGGGGGGGGGACCGATCCTACGAGCAGTACTTC. Translating gives CASRGGDRSYEQYF.

This clonotype showed up many times. The chain couples TRBV6-2 or TRBV6-3 to TRBJ2-1; 7 positions match TRBD1. The CDR3 consists of 13 residues. V lost 7 bases, J lost 3 bases, and 3 bases stayed unmatched. The V gene's germline CDR1 is MNHEY and CDR2 SVGEGT. The CDR3: CASTWTGYNEQFF. The CDR3, as DNA: TGTGCCAGCACCTGGACAGGCTACAATGAGCAGTTCTTC.

Worth noting for this clonotype: At one boundary the junction diverges from the germline segment, which might be a read error. The chain employs TRBV7-2 and TRBJ2-1, with a weak D call TRBD1 (6 bases). Germline loops: CDR1 SGHTA, CDR2 FQGNSA. This CDR3 has 14 residues. CDR3 protein: CASSRDRYYNGQFF. The CDR3 DNA reads as TGTGCCAGCAGCCGAGACAGGTACTACAATGGGCAGTTCTTC.